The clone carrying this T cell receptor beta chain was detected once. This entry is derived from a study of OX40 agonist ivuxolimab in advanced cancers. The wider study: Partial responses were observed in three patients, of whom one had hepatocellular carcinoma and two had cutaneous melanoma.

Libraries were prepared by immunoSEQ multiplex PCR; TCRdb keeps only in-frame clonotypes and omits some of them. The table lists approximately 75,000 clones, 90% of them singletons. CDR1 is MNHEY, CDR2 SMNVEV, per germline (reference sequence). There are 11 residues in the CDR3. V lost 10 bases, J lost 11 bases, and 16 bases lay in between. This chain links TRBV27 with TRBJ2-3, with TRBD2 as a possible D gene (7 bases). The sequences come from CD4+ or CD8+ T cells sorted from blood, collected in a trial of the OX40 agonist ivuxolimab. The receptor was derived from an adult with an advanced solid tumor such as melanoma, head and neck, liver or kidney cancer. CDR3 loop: CATCGGLQQYF. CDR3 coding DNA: TGTGCCACCTGCGGGGGCTTACAGCAGTATTTT.